A single sample gave rise to the 23 T cell receptor beta chains below, sequenced in a study of siplizumab effects on memory and regulatory T cells (dated by TCRdb to the late 2010s). Library construction relied on the immunoSEQ multiplex PCR assay. The table comes from immuneACCESS by way of TCRdb, which keeps in-frame sequences with V and J called. Part of the clones is missing from these tables; in studies checked, under half for an unresolved V gene and the rest for unknown reasons. Within this sample are about 100,000 clones, with just under 95% of them counted one time only. The ten largest clones represent approximately 1.4% of the sample. Sequenced input: non-Treg CD4+ T cells sorted from blood. According to the study, the label for this sample's cell subset or site signals: FACS-sorted unstimulated CD4+ non-regulatory T cells. The source of these receptors is a human donor in good health.

CDR3 amino acids: CASRTGGVNGVSEAFF. CDR3 bases: TGTGCCAGCAGGACAGGGGGCGTAAACGGGGTGTCTGAAGCTTTCTTT. The V and J genes are TRBV28 and TRBJ1-1, with TRBD1 matching 10 bases. The CDR3 is 16 residues long. The V and J ends lost 6 bases and 6 bases, in that order; junction bases with no gene match: 13. The germline V gene encodes CDR1 MDHEN and CDR2 SYDVKM.

J is TRBJ1-5 and V is TRBV6-1, with D uncertain. This CDR3 comprises 13 residues. Germline assignment: CDR1 MNHNS and CDR2 SASEGT. Trimming stripped 7 bases from V and 2 bases from J, with 9 bases between. CDR3 coding DNA: TGTGCCAGCATCGGGGTGGGCAATCAGCCCCAGCATTTT. Its translation is CASIGVGNQPQHF.

This chain joins TRBV7-2 and TRBJ2-7; 8 bases agree with TRBD1. Germline CDR1 reads SGHTA; CDR2 reads FQGNSA. Trimming at V came to 3 bases and at J to 2 bases, leaving 9 bases not matched to a gene. This CDR3 contains 16 residues. CDR3 sequence reads: CASSFPGTGVPYEQYF. The CDR3, as DNA: TGTGCCAGCAGCTTTCCCGGGACAGGAGTTCCCTACGAGCAGTACTTC.

J is TRBJ1-2 and V is TRBV4-1; TRBD1 aligns across 7 bases. The V segment lost 5 bases and the J segment 0 bases; nucleotides outside the gene matches: 9. This CDR3 spans 16 amino acids. CDR1 MGHRA and CDR2 YSYEKL come from the germline V gene. In nucleotides, the CDR3 is TGCGCCAGCAGCGACCCCAGACAGGGCACTAACTATGGCTACACCTTC. Its protein product is CASSDPRQGTNYGYTF.

The gene calls are TRBV19 and TRBJ1-1; the D is unclear. V dropped 5 bases and J dropped 7 bases, with 17 bases sitting between them. This CDR3 region has 14 residues. Germline V gives CDR1 LNHDA, CDR2 SQIVND (reference sequence). The CDR3 spells CASSHDHIKGEAFF. CDR3 bases: TGTGCCAGTAGTCACGATCACATCAAGGGTGAAGCTTTCTTT.

The chain recombines TRBV27 with TRBJ2-3; 8 bases agree with TRBD2. Trimming cost V 5 bases and J 4 bases; bases outside gene matches: 14. CDR3 length: 17 residues. Germline loops: CDR1 MNHEY, CDR2 SMNVEV (reference sequence). The CDR3 sequence: CASSPLPAGGFADTQYF. CDR3 sequence (DNA): TGTGCCAGCAGTCCCCTCCCCGCGGGAGGTTTCGCAGATACGCAGTATTTT.

This clone was observed a few times. The chain couples TRBV6-1 to TRBJ2-1; a weak D match, TRBD2 (6 bases). CDR1 and CDR2 (germline): MNHNS, SASEGT. CDR3 length: 14 amino acids. Trimming shortened V by 6 bases and J by 7 bases, and 16 bases separated the two germline ends. The CDR3 loop is CASSRDSLRNEQFF. The DNA of the CDR3 is TGTGCCAGCAGCCGGGACTCCCTTCGGAATGAGCAGTTCTTC.

This clone was seen only a few times. This chain links TRBV19 with TRBJ2-6; 9 positions agree with TRBD1. V trimming: 2 bases; J trimming: 2 bases; junction bases outside the gene matches: 4. CDR1 is LNHDA, CDR2 SQIVND, per germline (reference sequence). The CDR3 spans 17 residues. The CDR3 DNA reads TGTGCCAGTAGTATACCGGGACAGGGAACTGGGGCCAACGTCCTGACTTTC. Translating it yields CASSIPGQGTGANVLTF. Full variable domain (rest looked up from reference TRBV19 and TRBJ2-6): DGGITQSPKYLFRKEGQNVTLSCEQNLNHDAMYWYRQDPGQGLRLIYYSQIVNDFQKGDIAEGYSVSREKKESFPLTVTSAQKNPTAFYLCASSIPGQGTGANVLTFGAGSRLTVL.

The V gene is TRBV18, the J gene TRBJ1-4; the match to TRBD1 covers 7 bases. The CDR3 extends over 16 amino acids. Germline assignment: CDR1 KGHSH and CDR2 LQKENI. Unmatched junction bases numbered 9, after V lost 3 bases and J lost 5 bases. CDR3 nucleotide sequence: TGTGCCAGCTCACCCCCGACAGGCAGGGGGAATGAAAAACTGTTTTTT. It encodes CASSPPTGRGNEKLFF.

This clone has just one count. This chain joins TRBV6-1 and TRBJ1-1; D is possibly TRBD1 (6 bases). V lost 4 bases, J lost 1 base, and 13 bases lay in between. CDR3 length: 15 amino acids. Germline V gene sequence: CDR1 MNHNS, CDR2 SASEGT. CDR3 loop: CASSGPGHSNTEAFF. The DNA of the CDR3 is TGTGCCAGCAGTGGACCGGGACACTCGAACACTGAAGCTTTCTTT.

The chain is built from TRBV5-1 and TRBJ2-5; D is unclear. V shed 4 bases and J shed 4 bases, with 14 bases lying between them. Germline V lookup: CDR1 SGHRS, CDR2 YFSETQ. The CDR3 is 14 residues long. The CDR3 loop reads CASSLQMTGETQYF. The DNA of the CDR3 is TGCGCCAGCAGCCTACAAATGACGGGAGAGACCCAGTACTTC.

This rearrangement joins TRBV7-2 to TRBJ2-3; D remains ambiguous. The CDR3 runs to 14 residues. With 2 bases removed from V and 0 bases from J, the gap between germline ends came to 6 bases. The germline V gene has CDR1 SGHTA and CDR2 FQGNSA. CDR3 residues: CASSLIPSTDTQYF. For the CDR3, the DNA is TGTGCCAGCAGCTTAATCCCCAGCACAGATACGCAGTATTTT.

This sequence joins TRBV7-3 and TRBJ2-1, with 10 positions matching TRBD1. CDR3 length: 17 amino acids. Germline CDR1 SGHTA, CDR2 FQGTGA. Trimming cost V 4 bases and J 6 bases; bases outside gene matches: 12. This CDR3 is CASSSLVGTGATNEQFF. The DNA of the CDR3 is TGTGCCAGCAGCTCTTTGGTCGGGACAGGGGCTACCAATGAGCAGTTCTTC.

The chain recombines TRBV30 with TRBJ2-2; a possible D gene is TRBD2 (5 bases). Germline assignment: CDR1 GTSNPN and CDR2 SVGIG (reference sequence). This CDR3 has 14 amino acids. V dropped 2 bases and J dropped 0 bases, with 7 bases sitting between them. The CDR3 DNA reads as TGTGCCTGGAGTACCGGGGCGAACACCGGGGAGCTGTTTTTT. Protein: CAWSTGANTGELFF.

J is TRBJ2-2 and V is TRBV5-6; D might be TRBD1 (6 bases). The CDR3 is made up of 15 amino acids. Germline-derived CDR1 and CDR2 are SGHDT and YYEEEE. The V and J ends lost 4 bases and 1 base respectively, with 11 bases between them. This CDR3 is CASSRRGGNTGELFF. CDR3 coding DNA: TGTGCCAGCAGCCGGCGAGGGGGGAACACCGGGGAGCTGTTTTTT. Using reference TRBV5-6 and TRBJ2-2 for the parts outside the CDR3, the full variable domain is DAGVTQSPTHLIKTRGQQVTLRCSPKSGHDTVSWYQQALGQGPQFIFQYYEEEERQRGNFPDRFSGHQFPNYSSELNVNALLLGDSALYLCASSRRGGNTGELFFGEGSRLTVL.

This chain's CDR3 is CASSFEGMGTEAFF. DNA for the CDR3: TGTGCCAGCAGTTTTGAGGGAATGGGCACTGAAGCTTTCTTT. This chain uses TRBV7-2 with TRBJ1-1; D is unclear. V lost 6 bases to trimming and J lost 4 bases, with 15 bases between them. CDR1 is SGHTA and CDR2 is FQGNSA in the germline V gene. The CDR3 runs 14 residues.

A word on this clone: At the DNA level, this CDR3 is encoded by other sequences in the same sample as well. This chain connects TRBV7-7 to TRBJ2-7; maybe TRBD1 (6 bases). Looked up from germline, CDR1 is SSHAT and CDR2 is FNYEAQ (reference sequence). The CDR3 contains 12 residues. Trimming took 5 bases from V and 6 from J, leaving 11 bases between them. The CDR3 nucleotides are TGTGCCAGCAGCCTACAGGGCGGCGAGCAGTACTTC. Its protein is CASSLQGGEQYF.

The genes are TRBV18 and TRBJ2-1; 7 bases map to TRBD1. V shed 1 base, J shed 5 bases, and the junction held 2 bases outside the gene matches. The CDR3 loop spans 14 amino acids. Germline V gene lookup returns CDR1 KGHSH and CDR2 LQKENI. CDR3 residues: CASSPQGANNEQFF. The CDR3, as DNA: TGTGCCAGCTCACCACAGGGGGCGAACAATGAGCAGTTCTTC.

The chain joins TRBV6-5 to TRBJ2-7; the D is unclear. Germline V CDR1 and CDR2: MNHEY, SVGAGI. This CDR3 is built from 13 residues. V was clipped by 2 bases and J by 3 bases, with 8 bases between them. The CDR3, as DNA: TGTGCCAGCAGTTACCGGAAAGACTACGAGCAGTACTTC. Encoded protein: CASSYRKDYEQYF.

This clone was recorded once. J is TRBJ2-7 and V is TRBV11-3, with 8 bases aligning to TRBD2. The J segment lost 3 bases and the V segment lost 5 bases, leaving 12 bases of the junction unmatched. The CDR3 length is 16 residues. Germline assignment: CDR1 SGHNT and CDR2 YENEEA. The CDR3 spells CASSPRLMSGGYEQYF. In DNA, the CDR3 is TGTGCCAGCAGCCCCCGACTAATGAGCGGGGGCTACGAGCAGTACTTC. The variable domain in full, with the rest retrieved from reference TRBV11-3 and TRBJ2-7, is EAGVVQSPRYKIIEKKQPVAFWCNPISGHNTLYWYLQNLGQGPELLIRYENEEAVDDSQLPKDRFSAERLKGVDSTLKIQPAELGDSAVYLCASSPRLMSGGYEQYFGPGTRLTVT.

The V call is TRBV5-1, the J call TRBJ1-1; weak D call: TRBD1 (6 bases). The ends were cut back, 4 bases at V and 4 bases at J, with 14 bases in the middle. The CDR3 totals 14 residues. Germline V gene data show CDR1 as SGHRS and CDR2 as YFSETQ. The CDR3 sequence: CASSPLGGGTEAFF. The CDR3 region has the DNA TGCGCCAGCAGCCCCCTAGGGGGAGGCACTGAAGCTTTCTTT.

The CDR3 region is CASNSPTSGNWEQFF. CDR3 DNA sequence: TGTGCCAGCAACTCGCCGACTAGCGGGAATTGGGAGCAGTTCTTC. The V call is TRBV9, the J call TRBJ2-1, with 11 bases lining up with TRBD2. Germline V CDR1 and CDR2: SGDLS, YYNGEE. Losses at the gene ends were 6 bases for V and 10 bases for J; bases not matched to a gene: 12. This CDR3 region has 15 residues.

V usage is TRBV9 and J usage is TRBJ2-3, with a tentative D call TRBD1 (5 bases). CDR3 length equals 13 residues. The germline gives CDR1 SGDLS, CDR2 YYNGEE. Trimming shortened V by 0 bases and J by 7 bases, and 9 bases separated the two germline ends. The CDR3: CASSVDPGHTQYF. CDR3 sequence (DNA): TGTGCCAGCAGCGTAGACCCAGGGCATACGCAGTATTTT. Based on the CDR3 plus reference TRBV9 and TRBJ2-3, the full variable domain is DSGVTQTPKHLITATGQRVTLRCSPRSGDLSVYWYQQSLDQGLQFLIQYYNGEERAKGNILERFSAQQFPDLHSELNLSSLELGDSALYFCASSVDPGHTQYFGPGTRLTVL.